The clone carrying this TCR beta chain has more than one count but fewer than ten. This CDR3 is also generated by other DNA sequences in the sample. The data were obtained in a study of CD8 T cell repertoires and HIV-1 epitope variants. CDR1 is LGHNA, CDR2 YSLEER, per germline. This CDR3 contains 13 residues. V was cut by 5 bases and J by 1 base, with 8 bases left in between. Only in-frame clones appear in the TCRdb table, and some are missing; sequencing was by immunoSEQ multiplex PCR. Here the sample spans about 95,000 clones, roughly 81% being singletons. The sample comprised uncultured baseline CD8+ T cells from peripheral blood mononuclear cells (PBMCs). J is TRBJ1-1 and V is TRBV4-3; D might be TRBD1 (6 bases). The sequence was obtained from a male donor with HIV. The CDR3 DNA reads TGCGCCAGCAGCTTGGGACAGAACACTGAAGCTTTCTTT. Translation gives CASSLGQNTEAFF.